Following are 6 T cell receptor beta chains from one sample sequenced in a study of OX40 agonist ivuxolimab in advanced cancers. Profiled with immunoSEQ multiplex PCR; TCRdb holds only in-frame clones, not every one. The sample shows about 32,000 clones, 75% to 95% of them seen only once. The input for sequencing was CD4+ or CD8+ T cells sorted from blood, taken in a trial of the OX40 agonist ivuxolimab. The receptors come from an adult with an advanced solid tumor such as melanoma, head and neck, liver or kidney cancer.

The chain has TRBV7-9 and TRBJ2-1, with TRBD2 identical over 7 bases. There are 19 residues in the CDR3. Germline V gene data show CDR1 as SEHNR and CDR2 as FQNEAQ (reference sequence). The trim removed 2 bases at V and 2 bases at J, leaving 15 bases unmatched. In nucleotides, the CDR3 is TGTGCCAGCAGCTTAAGGGACTATACTATATCTGGGGCCTACAATGAGCAGTTCTTC. This encodes CASSLRDYTISGAYNEQFF.

The CDR3: CASSASWGGWETQYF. DNA of the CDR3: TGTGCCAGCAGCGCTTCCTGGGGGGGATGGGAGACCCAGTACTTC. This sequence joins TRBV9 and TRBJ2-5; 7 bases align to TRBD2. CDR1 and CDR2 (germline): SGDLS, YYNGEE. The V and J ends lost 3 bases and 5 bases, in that order; junction bases with no gene match: 10. The CDR3 runs 15 residues.

The J gene is TRBJ2-5, the V gene TRBV4-2, with 7 bases matching TRBD2. V shed 1 base, J shed 0 bases, and the junction held 8 bases outside the gene matches. The CDR3 is 17 amino acids. Germline values: CDR1 LGHNA, CDR2 YNFKEQ. This chain's CDR3 is CASSQGAAGAYQETQYF. In DNA, the CDR3 is TGTGCCAGCAGCCAAGGAGCTGCGGGAGCGTACCAAGAGACCCAGTACTTC.

J is TRBJ2-7 and V is TRBV6-1; TRBD2 agrees at 9 bases. The germline CDR1 and CDR2 sequences are MNHNS and SASEGT. Trimming at V came to 7 bases and at J to 2 bases, leaving 9 bases not matched to a gene. The CDR3 runs to 15 residues. As DNA, the CDR3 is TGTGCCAGCACGAAAGAAAGCGGGGGGCCCTACGAGCAGTACTTC. This translates into CASTKESGGPYEQYF.

This chain links TRBV13 with TRBJ2-5, with D possibly being TRBD2 (6 bases). V lost 10 bases and J 0 bases, leaving 15 bases between the germline ends. CDR3 size: 14 residues. Germline V lookup: CDR1 PRHDT, CDR2 FYEKMQ (reference sequence). The CDR3: CATNRAGYQETQYF. CDR3 DNA: TGTGCCACCAATCGTGCGGGGTACCAAGAGACCCAGTACTTC.

The rearrangement uses TRBV2 and TRBJ2-5, with unresolved D. This CDR3 has 13 amino acids. CDR1 is SNHLY, CDR2 FYNNEI, per germline. V lost 3 bases and J lost 5, with 10 bases in between. The chain's CDR3 is CASSDVGRETQYF. In DNA, the CDR3 is TGTGCCAGCAGTGATGTGGGTCGGGAGACCCAGTACTTC.